These 28 T cell receptor beta chains originate from one sample sequenced in a study of control samples from healthy donors and cancer patients. TCRdb keeps only in-frame clones here, not all; method: immunoSEQ multiplex PCR. This sample yields about 140,000 clones, of which roughly nine tenths are seen a single time; around 7.3% belongs to the top ten. Sequences were obtained from blood. These receptors all stem from a man aged 18 to 35 in good health.

J is TRBJ1-1 and V is TRBV9; 7 bases map to TRBD1. The germline V gene has CDR1 SGDLS and CDR2 YYNGEE. The CDR3 consists of 16 residues. The V segment lost 4 bases and the J segment 3 bases; nucleotides outside the gene matches: 12. The CDR3 loop reads CASSIQGLSWDTEAFF. The CDR3 nucleotides read TGTGCCAGCAGCATACAGGGGCTTTCGTGGGACACTGAAGCTTTCTTT.

The chain has TRBV6-4 and TRBJ1-2; 10 bases fit TRBD1. Germline values: CDR1 MRHNA, CDR2 SNTAGT. The V segment lost 7 bases and the J segment 7 bases; nucleotides outside the gene matches: 6. This CDR3 has 13 residues. CDR3 nucleotide sequence: TGTGCCAGCAACGAGGACAGGGGGGGTGGCTACACCTTC. The encoded protein is CASNEDRGGGYTF.

V gene TRBV5-4 combines with J gene TRBJ2-7; 10 nucleotides align to TRBD1. This CDR3 region has 15 residues. V lost 4 bases, J lost 2 bases, and 6 bases stayed unmatched. Germline V gene data show CDR1 as SGHNT and CDR2 as YYREEE (reference sequence). The CDR3 reads CASSPGTGDTYEQYF. CDR3 DNA sequence: TGTGCCAGCAGCCCCGGGACAGGGGATACCTACGAGCAGTACTTC. Filled out from reference TRBV5-4 and TRBJ2-7, the complete variable domain reads ETGVTQSPTHLIKTRGQQVTLRCSSQSGHNTVSWYQQALGQGPQFIFQYYREEENGRGNFPPRFSGLQFPNYSSELNVNALELDDSALYLCASSPGTGDTYEQYFGPGTRLTVT.

This clone came up once. V usage is TRBV2 and J usage is TRBJ2-5; possible D gene TRBD1, 6 bases. Germline V gene sequence: CDR1 SNHLY, CDR2 FYNNEI. The CDR3 length is 13 residues. Trimming took 4 bases from V and 2 from J, leaving 8 bases between them. Here the CDR3 DNA reads TGTGCCAGCAGTGCACAGGGACAAGAGACCCAGTACTTC. This translates into CASSAQGQETQYF.

This chain joins TRBV7-9 and TRBJ2-1, with a possible D match to TRBD2 (5 bases). Germline lookup yields CDR1 SEHNR and CDR2 FQNEAQ (reference sequence). The CDR3 covers 13 residues. V was cut by 5 bases and J by 10 bases, with 15 bases left in between. CDR3: CASSPGGGHEQFF. The CDR3 nucleotides read TGTGCCAGCAGCCCCGGAGGAGGCCACGAGCAGTTCTTC.

The chain links TRBV4-1 to TRBJ2-1; 8 positions agree with TRBD1. CDR3 length: 17 amino acids. V dropped 2 bases and J dropped 5; count of bases not matched to a gene: 11. Germline-derived CDR1 and CDR2 are MGHRA and YSYEKL. The CDR3 protein is CASSQYARDRPNNEQFF. CDR3 coding DNA: TGCGCCAGCAGCCAATACGCCCGGGACAGGCCTAACAATGAGCAGTTCTTC.

This clone showed up just once. J is TRBJ1-4 and V is TRBV6-2 or TRBV6-3, with 7 bases identical to TRBD1. Per the germline V gene, CDR1 is MNHEY and CDR2 is SVGEGT. The trim removed 5 bases at V and 5 bases at J, leaving 2 bases unmatched. The CDR3 sequence is 13 residues long. CDR3 loop: CASSKGQNEKLFF. The CDR3 DNA sequence: TGTGCCAGCAGTAAGGGACAGAATGAAAAACTGTTTTTT.

This chain uses TRBV6-5 with TRBJ1-1; maybe TRBD1 (5 bases). The CDR3 totals 13 residues. Germline lookup yields CDR1 MNHEY and CDR2 SVGAGI. Trimming pared 7 bases from V and 4 bases from J, leaving 13 bases between. The CDR3 nucleotides read TGTGCCAGCATTCCCTGGAGGGGCACTGAAGCTTTCTTT. Translated: CASIPWRGTEAFF.

CDR3 protein: CASSLAHPGGLVGETQYF. As DNA, the CDR3 is TGTGCCAGCAGCTTAGCCCACCCCGGGGGACTAGTAGGTGAGACCCAGTACTTC. V and J are TRBV7-9 and TRBJ2-5; 8 bases are shared with TRBD2. From germline, CDR1 is SEHNR and CDR2 FQNEAQ (reference sequence). This CDR3 is 18 amino acids long. V was clipped by 0 bases and J by 5 bases; unmatched bases: 14.

This chain joins TRBV11-2 and TRBJ2-7; 11 bases map to TRBD1. From germline, CDR1 is SGHAT and CDR2 FQNNGV. Unmatched junction bases numbered 6, after V lost 5 bases and J lost 3 bases. The CDR3 has 15 residues. CDR3 sequence: CASSPRGTGGYEQYF. DNA of the CDR3: TGTGCCAGCAGCCCCCGGGGGACAGGGGGCTACGAGCAGTACTTC.

The chain joins TRBV30 to TRBJ2-4; 10 bases line up with TRBD2. V shed 0 bases, J shed 0 bases, and the junction held 17 bases outside the gene matches. CDR1 and CDR2 from the germline V gene are GTSNPN and SVGIG (reference sequence). This CDR3 has 21 amino acids. The CDR3 sequence: CAWSVRSLQRGGILAKNIQYF. In DNA form, the CDR3 reads TGTGCCTGGAGTGTACGCTCCCTCCAGCGGGGGGGAATACTAGCCAAAAACATTCAGTACTTC.

This sequence joins TRBV7-2 and TRBJ1-1; unclear D gene. V was cut by 1 base and J by 7 bases, with 10 bases left in between. The CDR3 consists of 13 residues. In germline, CDR1 is SGHTA, CDR2 FQGNSA. The CDR3 here is CASSLGQGGEAFF. For the CDR3, the DNA is TGTGCCAGCAGCTTAGGACAAGGAGGTGAAGCTTTCTTT.

The genes are TRBV29-1 and TRBJ2-3; a weak D match, TRBD2 (5 bases). Trimming shortened V by 3 bases and J by 1 base, and 8 bases separated the two germline ends. The CDR3 is 13 amino acids. Germline CDR1 and CDR2: SQVTM and ANQGSEA. CDR3 loop: CSVEDSGTDTQYF. For the CDR3, the DNA is TGCAGCGTTGAGGACTCTGGCACAGATACGCAGTATTTT.

The chain couples TRBV6-2 or TRBV6-3 to TRBJ1-1, with D maybe TRBD1 (6 bases). Trimming removed 6 bases at V and 3 bases at J, with 14 bases between. The CDR3 consists of 14 residues. CDR1 is MNHEY, CDR2 SVGEGT, per germline. For the CDR3, the DNA is TGTGCCAGCAGCTATCAAGGGGGGTACACTGAAGCTTTCTTT. Encoded protein: CASSYQGGYTEAFF.

The chain uses TRBV30 and TRBJ1-2; 10 bases agree with TRBD1. This CDR3 region has 14 residues. V shed 2 bases and J 7 bases; nucleotides not matched to a gene: 7. Germline values: CDR1 GTSNPN, CDR2 SVGIG (reference sequence). The CDR3 nucleotides are TGTGCCTGGAGTACCGGGACAGGGGTTAGTGGCTACACCTTC. Translated, it gives CAWSTGTGVSGYTF.

This clone appeared once. This chain links TRBV4-1 with TRBJ2-7; perhaps TRBD1 as D (7 bases). With 4 bases removed from V and 5 bases from J, the gap between germline ends came to 15 bases. The CDR3 has 14 amino acids. CDR1 and CDR2 (germline): MGHRA, YSYEKL. As DNA, the CDR3 is TGCGCCAGCAGCCTTCAGACAGGGAGGAACGAGCAGTACTTC. It is translated as CASSLQTGRNEQYF.

This chain links TRBV5-1 with TRBJ2-3; D remains unclear. The CDR3 is 15 amino acids. The ends were cut back, 0 bases at V and 1 base at J, with 9 bases in the middle. CDR1 SGHRS and CDR2 YFSETQ come from the germline V gene. CDR3 amino acids: CASSLDNSRTDTQYF. The CDR3 DNA reads as TGCGCCAGCAGCTTGGATAACAGTCGCACAGATACGCAGTATTTT.

The genes are TRBV19 and TRBJ2-1; a weak D match, TRBD1 (6 bases). Germline CDR1 reads LNHDA; CDR2 reads SQIVND (reference sequence). The CDR3 is 16 amino acids. V lost 5 bases to trimming and J lost 6 bases, with 20 bases between them. The CDR3 DNA sequence: TGTGCCAGTAGTCCCGCCGGGCAGGGGTATTCCAATGAGCAGTTCTTC. This encodes CASSPAGQGYSNEQFF.

V usage is TRBV6-6 and J usage is TRBJ1-1, with a possible D match to TRBD1 (5 bases). CDR1 is MNHNY and CDR2 is SVGAGI in the germline V gene (reference sequence). The CDR3 runs to 12 residues. V was shortened by 2 bases and J by 5 bases, with 6 bases between the two germline ends. The DNA for the CDR3 is TGTGCCAGCAGTTACGGGGGGACTGAAGCTTTCTTT. It is translated as CASSYGGTEAFF.

The J gene is TRBJ1-1, the V gene TRBV5-5, with D uncertain. The CDR3 covers 14 residues. Trimming took off 4 bases at V and 1 base at J, with 11 bases between the two ends. Per the germline V gene, CDR1 is SGHKS and CDR2 is YYEKEE (reference sequence). CDR3 region: CASSPPNGNTEAFF. The CDR3 DNA reads TGTGCCAGCAGCCCTCCTAATGGGAACACTGAAGCTTTCTTT. Variable domain in full (rest from reference TRBV5-5 and TRBJ1-1): DAGVTQSPTHLIKTRGQQVTLRCSPISGHKSVSWYQQVLGQGPQFIFQYYEKEERGRGNFPDRFSARQFPNYSSELNVNALLLGDSALYLCASSPPNGNTEAFFGQGTRLTVV.

The rearrangement uses TRBV4-1 and TRBJ1-6; no clear D. Germline values: CDR1 MGHRA, CDR2 YSYEKL. CDR3 length equals 16 residues. Trimming took off 1 base at V and 9 bases at J, with 16 bases between the two ends. The CDR3 here is CASSQGRGEEASPLHF. The CDR3 DNA follows: TGCGCCAGCAGCCAAGGAAGAGGAGAAGAGGCTTCACCCCTCCACTTT.

The rearrangement links TRBV5-1 to TRBJ2-1, with D perhaps assigned TRBD1 or TRBD2 (5 bases each). The CDR3 runs 18 residues. Germline values: CDR1 SGHRS, CDR2 YFSETQ. The germline V and J ends were trimmed by 2 bases and 5 bases, with 23 bases remaining between them. Here the CDR3 DNA reads TGCGCCAGCAGCTTTGACCGGGACCGACTACTCCCAGACAATGAGCAGTTCTTC. Its translation is CASSFDRDRLLPDNEQFF.

The gene calls are TRBV10-3 and TRBJ2-7; D gene uncertain. The CDR3 runs 15 residues. Per the germline V gene, CDR1 is ENHRY and CDR2 is SYGVKD. V was clipped by 2 bases and J by 5 bases, with 16 bases between them. The CDR3 DNA sequence: TGTGCCATCAGTGAGCCGTGGGGTGAAGGAAACGAGCAGTACTTC. It codes for CAISEPWGEGNEQYF.

This clone was observed once. The chain links TRBV2 to TRBJ1-5; possible D gene TRBD1, 5 bases. The CDR3 totals 14 residues. V was trimmed by 4 bases and J by 4 bases, leaving 11 bases between them. CDR1 is SNHLY, CDR2 FYNNEI, per germline. This CDR3 reads CASSALGPNQPQHF. The DNA for the CDR3 is TGTGCCAGCAGTGCGTTGGGGCCAAATCAGCCCCAGCATTTT.

CDR3: CASSQGDRDVWGYTF. In DNA form, the CDR3 reads TGCGCCAGCAGCCAGGGCGACAGGGACGTTTGGGGCTACACCTTC. The chain combines TRBV4-1 with TRBJ1-2; 7 nucleotides match TRBD1. Looked up from germline, CDR1 is MGHRA and CDR2 is YSYEKL. With V trimmed by 3 bases and J by 8 bases, 12 bases remained unmatched. The CDR3 is made up of 15 amino acids.

The V gene is TRBV5-1, the J gene TRBJ2-1, with 7 nucleotides matching TRBD1. The V and J ends lost 0 bases and 5 bases, in that order; junction bases with no gene match: 5. Germline V gene lookup returns CDR1 SGHRS and CDR2 YFSETQ. The CDR3 is 15 amino acids. The CDR3 region is CASSLGWGTDNEQFF. In DNA, the CDR3 is TGCGCCAGCAGCTTGGGTTGGGGGACAGACAATGAGCAGTTCTTC.

In DNA, the CDR3 is TGTGCCAGCAGTTATTCGAACGAGGAGACCCAGTACTTC. Its protein product is CASSYSNEETQYF. This rearrangement joins TRBV6-5 to TRBJ2-5, with no clear D. CDR1 and CDR2 (germline): MNHEY, SVGAGI. Trimming removed 3 bases from V and 5 bases from J, with 10 bases in between. The CDR3 runs 13 residues.

The chain employs TRBV14 and TRBJ2-2; 7 bases line up with TRBD2. The CDR3 loop spans 18 amino acids. Germline V gene lookup returns CDR1 SGHDN and CDR2 FVKESK. V lost 0 bases to trimming and J lost 7 bases; unmatched junction nucleotides: 14. The CDR3 nucleotides read TGTGCCAGCAGCCAAGATTGGGTACAACAGCGGGGCCGCGGGGAGCTGTTTTTT. Its protein is CASSQDWVQQRGRGELFF.